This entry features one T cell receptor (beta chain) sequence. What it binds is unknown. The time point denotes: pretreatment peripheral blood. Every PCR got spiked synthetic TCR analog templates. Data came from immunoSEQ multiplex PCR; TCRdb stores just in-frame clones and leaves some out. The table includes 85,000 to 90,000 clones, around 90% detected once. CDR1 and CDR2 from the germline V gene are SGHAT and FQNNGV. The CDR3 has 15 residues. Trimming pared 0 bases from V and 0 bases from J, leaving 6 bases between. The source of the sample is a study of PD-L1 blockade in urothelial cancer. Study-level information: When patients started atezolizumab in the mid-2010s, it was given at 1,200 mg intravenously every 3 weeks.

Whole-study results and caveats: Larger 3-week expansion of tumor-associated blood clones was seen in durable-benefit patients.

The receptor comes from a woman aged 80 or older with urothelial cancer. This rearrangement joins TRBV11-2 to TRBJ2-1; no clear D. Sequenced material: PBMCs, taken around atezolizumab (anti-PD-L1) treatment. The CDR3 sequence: CASSLDRSSYNEQFF. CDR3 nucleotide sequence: TGTGCCAGCAGCTTAGATAGGAGCTCCTACAATGAGCAGTTCTTC.